This entry is about one TCR beta chain. There were no patients who had received any treatment before thyroid surgery. These data are taken from a study of metastatic and nonmetastatic thyroid tumors. Whole-study context: Both malignant and benign thyroid patients supplied peripheral blood and tumor or nodule tissue samples, across which the repertoires of these patients were then compared.

Authors' analysis steps: What underpinned the distant-metastasis classifier for papillary thyroid cancer was the set of CDR3 differences across clinicopathological groups. TCRdb ran MiXCR on the PCR reads. TCRdb, not the original authors, processed these V and J calls. In the table there are tens of thousands of clones, about 20% of which are singletons. CDR1 and CDR2 (germline): MNHEY, SVGAGI. V trimming: 7 bases; J trimming: 11 bases; junction bases outside the gene matches: 9. The CDR3 sequence is 12 residues long. Sequenced sample: blood. The chain recombines TRBV6-5 with TRBJ2-5, with TRBD2 identical over 8 bases. The source of this sequence is a female donor with papillary thyroid cancer or a benign thyroid nodule (not recorded which). Some clones in this sample may be carry-over from other donors' samples. The CDR3 DNA reads as TGTGCCAGCAACCCACCGGGGGGGACACAGTACTTC. This codes for CASNPPGGTQYF.